This T cell receptor (beta chain) was recovered during a study of glioma-infiltrating T cells after dendritic cell vaccination (dated by TCRdb to 2016 to 2017). Turning to the overall study: Of the roughly 15 glioblastoma patients in the cohort, all drawn from Phase I and II dendritic cell vaccination trials, 9 were newly diagnosed and 6 had recurrent disease. Between the early 2000s and the early 2010s, patients were given autologous tumor lysate-pulsed dendritic cell vaccination. The vaccine was prepared from monocyte-derived dendritic cells that were cultured for about 7 days with IL-4 and GM-CSF and then pulsed overnight with autologous tumor lysate. Patients received three intradermal dendritic cell vaccine injections at biweekly intervals in the arm below the axilla. Deep sequencing of TCR beta CDR3 regions was used to quantify tumor-infiltrating lymphocyte content and compare tumor and blood repertoires in dendritic cell-vaccinated glioblastoma patients. Survival after dendritic cell vaccination was correlated with TCR sequencing metrics, such as TIL content and the overlap between tumor and blood repertoires. Broad study findings and their caveats: TCR clonality showed no direct relationship with survival, which suggests that a diverse polyclonal response may be important. The response model built on TCR overlap across three groups was characterized as speculative, with prospective validation still needed. The cohort was small and heterogeneous, and full blood and tumor sets were available for few patients, with initial-recurrent tumor pairs available for even fewer patients. After dendritic cell vaccination, a higher estimated pretreatment TIL content predicted longer time to progression and overall survival.

To be selected, patients needed enough residual fresh-frozen tumor tissue and more than two years of available survival data. Molecular status otherwise varied across the glioblastoma patients, but none of them carried an isocitrate dehydrogenase mutation. PBMC collection took place before vaccination, two weeks after the third vaccination, and at tumor progression if progression occurred. The Qiagen DNeasy Blood extraction Kit was used for extraction of genomic DNA. Using the immunoSEQ assay, TCRB CDR3 regions were amplified from roughly 2.2 micrograms of genomic DNA, or from all available DNA when less than that was on hand. Multiplex PCR used 60 forward primers for TCR V beta segments and 13 reverse primers for J beta segments. To estimate reads per starting template, synthetic control templates were spiked into each sample at limiting dilution. Sequencing produced 87 bp reads on the Illumina HiSeq System. As for the authors' bioinformatics: To remove PCR and sequencing errors, closely related sequences were merged with a nearest neighbor algorithm. TCR overlap was measured as the percentage of unique tumor TCR beta sequences also present in the same patient's peripheral blood. TCRdb re-hosts the immuneACCESS table, in-frame sequences only. Its copies lack some clones; in the studies checked, an unresolved V gene accounts for under half of them, and the cause for the rest is not known. The D gene and trimming were derived from the DNA, and the V and J assignments and clone size from that table. This sample has approximately 82,000 clones in its table, and 85% to 90% of those were observed once. The ten largest account for approximately 3.4% of the sample.

With respect to this clone: The target of this receptor is not known. No quality values exist for individual bases; no much larger clone is one base distant.

From its cysteine to its phenylalanine, the CDR3 spans 13 amino acids. Of the read, only the CDR3 DNA is kept; its 39 bases are in frame from base 1. V is clipped by 3 bases and J by 5 bases, and the sequence between their germline boundaries is 13 bases long. As encoded in the germline V gene (reference sequence), CDR1 is GTSNPN while CDR2 is SVGIG. The input for sequencing was blood, taken before dendritic cell vaccination. In this chain, TRBV30 is recombined with TRBJ2-5; the D gene is not confidently resolved. This clonotype originated in a human donor with glioblastoma. The CDR3 reads as follows: CAWSAVTVETQYF. The nucleotides read TGTGCCTGGAGCGCGGTTACCGTGGAGACCCAGTACTTC.